This TCR beta chain originates from a study of PD-L1 blockade in urothelial cancer. Study conclusions and caveats: Pretreatment TCR clonality in blood, when below the median, was predictive of better survival.

Only in-frame clones appear in the TCRdb table, and some are missing; sequencing was by immunoSEQ multiplex PCR. The table records about 74,000 clones, 80% to 85% of them present only once. The V segment lost 2 bases and the J segment 2 bases; nucleotides outside the gene matches: 7. This CDR3 contains 16 residues. Germline V gives CDR1 GTSNPN, CDR2 SVGIG (reference sequence). As concerns this clone: Its antigen is still unknown.

This TCR was recovered from a man in his 70s with urothelial cancer. The V gene is TRBV30, the J gene TRBJ2-3; 10 bases match TRBD2. This sample comprised PBMCs, obtained around atezolizumab (anti-PD-L1) treatment. The CDR3 sequence is CAWSPGLAENTDTQYF. In DNA form, the CDR3 reads TGTGCCTGGAGTCCCGGACTAGCGGAGAACACAGATACGCAGTATTTT.